This T cell receptor beta chain was identified during a study of identical twins. Findings and limits, study-wide: Twin-shared out-of-frame alpha sequences showed excess low generation probability. Cord blood beta clonotypes that were abundant carried fewer insertions, and memory repertoires showed no such trend.

Regarding this clonotype: Its cognate antigen is unknown.

V lost 4 bases to trimming and J lost 5 bases; unmatched junction nucleotides: 7. This CDR3 has 14 residues. The germline gives CDR1 SGHVS, CDR2 FQNEAQ. TCRdb processed the 5' RACE reads anew with MiXCR; each CDR3 protein has one entry. The sample carries around 530,000 distinct CDR3 sequences, approximately 16% recorded once. In every case, the donor was a healthy Caucasian. The same specimen was also included in a second study, on yellow fever vaccine responses in identical twins. Turning to that study: The authors reported partly convergent, partly personalized vaccine responses in identical twins.

V is TRBV7-8 and J is TRBJ2-5, with TRBD2 matching over 7 bases. This sequence was found in a young woman in good health. The sample taken for sequencing was CD4+ T cells sorted from blood. The CDR3 DNA reads as TGTGCCAGCAGCTCGAGCGGGGTCGCTGAGACCCAGTACTTC. This encodes CASSSSGVAETQYF.